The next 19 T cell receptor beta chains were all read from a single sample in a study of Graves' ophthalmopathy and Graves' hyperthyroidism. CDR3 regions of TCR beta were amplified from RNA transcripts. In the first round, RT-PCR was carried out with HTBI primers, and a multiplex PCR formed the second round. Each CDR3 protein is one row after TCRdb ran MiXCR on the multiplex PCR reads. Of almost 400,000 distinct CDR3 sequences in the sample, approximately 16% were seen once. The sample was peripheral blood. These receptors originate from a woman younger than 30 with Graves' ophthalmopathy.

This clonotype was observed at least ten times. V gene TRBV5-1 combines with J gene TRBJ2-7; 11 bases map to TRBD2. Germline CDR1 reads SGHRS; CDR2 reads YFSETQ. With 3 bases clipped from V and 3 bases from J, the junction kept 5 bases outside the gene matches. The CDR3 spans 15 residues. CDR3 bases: TGCGCCAGCAGCTCTGCTAGCGGGGGGATCTACGAGCAGTACTTC. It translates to CASSSASGGIYEQYF.

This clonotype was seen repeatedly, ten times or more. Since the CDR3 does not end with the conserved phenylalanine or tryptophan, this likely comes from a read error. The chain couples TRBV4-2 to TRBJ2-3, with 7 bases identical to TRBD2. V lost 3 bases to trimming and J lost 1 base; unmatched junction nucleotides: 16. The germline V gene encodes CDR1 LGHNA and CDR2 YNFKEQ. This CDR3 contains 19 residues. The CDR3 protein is CASSHGPAIAGVGTDTQYS. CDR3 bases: TGTGCCAGCAGCCACGGGCCAGCTATTGCGGGAGTGGGCACAGATACGCAGTATTCT.

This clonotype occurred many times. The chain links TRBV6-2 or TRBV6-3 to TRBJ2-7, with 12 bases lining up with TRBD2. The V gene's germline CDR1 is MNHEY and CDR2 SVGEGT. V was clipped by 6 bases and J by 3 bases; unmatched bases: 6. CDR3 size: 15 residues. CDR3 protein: CASSLRGLAGYEQYF. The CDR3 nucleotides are TGTGCCAGCAGCCTTAGGGGACTAGCGGGCTACGAGCAGTACTTC.

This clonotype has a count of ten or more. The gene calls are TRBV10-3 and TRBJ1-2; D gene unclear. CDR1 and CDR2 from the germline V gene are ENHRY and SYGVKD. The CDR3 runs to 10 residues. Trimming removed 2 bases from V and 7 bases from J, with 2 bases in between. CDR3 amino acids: CAISEGGYTF. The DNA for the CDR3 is TGTGCCATCAGTGAGGGTGGCTACACCTTC.

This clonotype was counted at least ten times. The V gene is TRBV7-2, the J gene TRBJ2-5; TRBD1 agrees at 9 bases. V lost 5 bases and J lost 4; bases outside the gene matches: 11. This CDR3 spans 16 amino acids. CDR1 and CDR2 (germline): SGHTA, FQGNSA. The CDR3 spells CASSRTRDRVGETQYF. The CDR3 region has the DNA TGTGCCAGCAGCCGCACTCGGGACAGGGTCGGAGAGACCCAGTACTTC. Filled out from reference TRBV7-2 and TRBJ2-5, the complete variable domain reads GAGVSQSPSNKVTEKGKDVELRCDPISGHTALYWYRQSLGQGLEFLIYFQGNSAPDKSGLPSDRFSAERTGGSVSTLTIQRTQQEDSAVYLCASSRTRDRVGETQYFGPGTRLLVL.

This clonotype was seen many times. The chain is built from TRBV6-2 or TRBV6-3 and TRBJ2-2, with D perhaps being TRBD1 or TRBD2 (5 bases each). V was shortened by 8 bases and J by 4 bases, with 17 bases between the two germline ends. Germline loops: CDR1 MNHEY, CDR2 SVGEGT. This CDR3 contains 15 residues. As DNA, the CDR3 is TGTGCCAGCGAGGGGTTAGGGGCCAGCACCGGGGAGCTGTTTTTT. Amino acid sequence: CASEGLGASTGELFF.

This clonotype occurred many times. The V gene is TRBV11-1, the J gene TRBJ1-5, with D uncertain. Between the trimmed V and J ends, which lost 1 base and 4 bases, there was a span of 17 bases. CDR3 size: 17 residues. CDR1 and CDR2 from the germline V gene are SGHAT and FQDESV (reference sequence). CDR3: CASSLDGPGQLNQPQHF. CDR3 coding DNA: TGTGCCAGCAGCTTAGATGGTCCCGGGCAACTGAATCAGCCCCAGCATTTT.

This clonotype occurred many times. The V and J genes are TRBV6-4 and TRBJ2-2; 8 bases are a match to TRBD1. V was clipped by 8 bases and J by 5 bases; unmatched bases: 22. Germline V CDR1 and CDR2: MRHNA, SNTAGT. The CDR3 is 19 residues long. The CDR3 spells CASANPPGQGSLTTGELFF. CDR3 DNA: TGTGCCAGCGCAAACCCGCCAGGACAGGGAAGTTTGACGACCGGGGAGCTGTTTTTT.

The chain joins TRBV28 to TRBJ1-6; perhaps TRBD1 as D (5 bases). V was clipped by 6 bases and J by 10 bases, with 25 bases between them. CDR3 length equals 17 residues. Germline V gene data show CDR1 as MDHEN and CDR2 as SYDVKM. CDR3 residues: CASSTDLGPSDGSPLHF. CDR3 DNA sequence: TGTGCCAGCAGCACCGATCTGGGACCTTCAGATGGATCACCCCTCCACTTT.

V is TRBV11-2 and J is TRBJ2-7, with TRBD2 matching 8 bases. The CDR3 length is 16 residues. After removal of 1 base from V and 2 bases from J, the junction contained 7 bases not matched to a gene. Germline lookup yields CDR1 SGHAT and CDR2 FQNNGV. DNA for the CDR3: TGTGCCAGCAGCTTAGGGTTCGGGGGGGGGACCTACGAGCAGTACTTC. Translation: CASSLGFGGGTYEQYF.

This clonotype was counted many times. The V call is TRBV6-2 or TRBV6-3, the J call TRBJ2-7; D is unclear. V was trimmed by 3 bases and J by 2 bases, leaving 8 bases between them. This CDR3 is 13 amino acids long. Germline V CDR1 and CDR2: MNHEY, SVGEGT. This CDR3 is CASSYGRAYEQYF. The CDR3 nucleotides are TGTGCCAGCAGTTATGGTCGGGCCTACGAGCAGTACTTC.

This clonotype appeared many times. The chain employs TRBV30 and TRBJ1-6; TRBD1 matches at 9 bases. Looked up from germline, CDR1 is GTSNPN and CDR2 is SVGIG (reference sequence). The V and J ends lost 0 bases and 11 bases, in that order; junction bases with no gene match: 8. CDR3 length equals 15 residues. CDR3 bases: TGTGCCTGGAGTGTATCTGCGACAGGGGGGACACCCCTCCACTTT. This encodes CAWSVSATGGTPLHF.

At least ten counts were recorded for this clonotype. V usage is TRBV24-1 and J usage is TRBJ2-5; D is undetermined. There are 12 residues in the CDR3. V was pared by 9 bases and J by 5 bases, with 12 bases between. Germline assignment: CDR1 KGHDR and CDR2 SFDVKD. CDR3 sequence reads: CATARVGETQYF. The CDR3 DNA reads TGTGCCACCGCTAGAGTAGGGGAGACCCAGTACTTC.

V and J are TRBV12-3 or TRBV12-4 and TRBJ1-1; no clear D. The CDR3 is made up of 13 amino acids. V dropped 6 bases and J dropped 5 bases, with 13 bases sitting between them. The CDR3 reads CASRYDQRTEAFF. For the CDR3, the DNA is TGTGCCAGCAGATACGATCAGAGGACTGAAGCTTTCTTT.

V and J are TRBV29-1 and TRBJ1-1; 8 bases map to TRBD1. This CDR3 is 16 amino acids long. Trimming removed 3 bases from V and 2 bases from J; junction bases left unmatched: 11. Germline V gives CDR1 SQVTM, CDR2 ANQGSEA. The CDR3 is CSVDSGQGPINTEAFF. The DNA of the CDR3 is TGCAGCGTTGATTCCGGACAGGGTCCTATAAACACTGAAGCTTTCTTT.

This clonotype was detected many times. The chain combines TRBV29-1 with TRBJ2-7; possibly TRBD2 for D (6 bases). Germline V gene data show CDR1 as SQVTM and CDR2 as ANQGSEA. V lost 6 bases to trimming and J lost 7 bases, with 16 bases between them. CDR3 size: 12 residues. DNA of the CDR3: TGCAGCGTGGCGGGACCCCCCGAGGAGCAGTACTTC. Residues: CSVAGPPEEQYF.

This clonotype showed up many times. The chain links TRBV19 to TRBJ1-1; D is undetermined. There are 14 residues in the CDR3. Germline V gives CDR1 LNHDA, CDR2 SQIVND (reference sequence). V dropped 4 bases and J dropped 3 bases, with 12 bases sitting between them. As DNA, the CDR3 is TGTGCCAGTAGTACACGGGGTTGGGACACTGAAGCTTTCTTT. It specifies CASSTRGWDTEAFF.

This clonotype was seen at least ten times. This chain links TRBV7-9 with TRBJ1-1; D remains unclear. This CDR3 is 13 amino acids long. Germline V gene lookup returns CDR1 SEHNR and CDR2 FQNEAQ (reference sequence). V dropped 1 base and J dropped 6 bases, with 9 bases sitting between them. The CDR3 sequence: CASSLGLHPEAFF. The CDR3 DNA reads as TGTGCCAGCAGCTTAGGTCTCCATCCTGAAGCTTTCTTT.

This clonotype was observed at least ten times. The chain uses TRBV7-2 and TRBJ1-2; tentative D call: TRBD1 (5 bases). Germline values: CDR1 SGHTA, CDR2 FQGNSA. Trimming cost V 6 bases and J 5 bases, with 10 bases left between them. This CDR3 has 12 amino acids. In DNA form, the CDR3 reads TGTGCCAGCAGAGGTGGGGGGTATGGCTACACCTTC. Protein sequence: CASRGGGYGYTF.